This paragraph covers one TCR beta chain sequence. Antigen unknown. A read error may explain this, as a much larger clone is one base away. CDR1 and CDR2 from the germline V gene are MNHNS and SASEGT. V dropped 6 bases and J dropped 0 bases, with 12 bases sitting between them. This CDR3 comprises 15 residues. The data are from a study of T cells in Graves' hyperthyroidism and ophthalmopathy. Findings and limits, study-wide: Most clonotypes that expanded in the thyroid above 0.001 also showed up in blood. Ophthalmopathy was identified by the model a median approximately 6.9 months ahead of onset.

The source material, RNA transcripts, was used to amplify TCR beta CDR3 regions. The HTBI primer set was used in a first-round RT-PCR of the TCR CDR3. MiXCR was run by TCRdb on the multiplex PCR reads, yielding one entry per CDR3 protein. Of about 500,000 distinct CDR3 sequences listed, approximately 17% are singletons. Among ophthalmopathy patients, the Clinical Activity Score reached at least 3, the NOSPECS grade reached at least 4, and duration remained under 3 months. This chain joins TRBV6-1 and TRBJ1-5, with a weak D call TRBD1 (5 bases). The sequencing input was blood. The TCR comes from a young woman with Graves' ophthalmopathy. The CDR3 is CASRRDGASNQPQHF. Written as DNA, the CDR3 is TGTGCCAGCAGACGAGACGGGGCTAGCAATCAGCCCCAGCATTTT.